Listed below are T cell receptor beta chains from one sample, sequenced in a study of graft-versus-host responses after intestinal transplantation. These receptors have no identified antigens. Libraries were prepared by immunoSEQ multiplex PCR; TCRdb keeps only in-frame clonotypes and omits some of them. The data show about 120,000 clones, roughly 96% seen once. The starting material was unstimulated CD8+ T cells sorted from spleen or lymph node cells, obtained before intestinal transplant. The receptor source for this set is a human donor who received an intestinal transplant. The CDR3 runs from the conserved cysteine through the conserved F or W. D genes are given only for firm matches. Size is omitted from some rows. Given values are once, few, many or a class for expanded clones.

V gene,CDR3 length,clone size,J gene,D gene,CDR3 protein,CDR3 DNA
TRBV28,14,.,TRBJ1-3,.,CASSLGTAGNTIYF,TGTGCCAGCAGTTTAGGGACCGCTGGAAACACCATATATTTT
TRBV4-3,13,.,TRBJ2-5,TRBD1,CASSPTGEETQYF,TGCGCCAGCAGCCCGACAGGGGAAGAGACCCAGTACTTC
TRBV12-5,15,.,TRBJ1-1,.,CASAHPSGFLEGAFF,TGTGCTAGTGCCCACCCCTCGGGGTTCTTGGAGGGAGCTTTCTTT
TRBV9,15,.,TRBJ2-2,TRBD2,CASSVVAGSTGELFF,TGTGCCAGCAGCGTAGTAGCGGGATCAACCGGGGAGCTGTTTTTT
TRBV28,16,.,TRBJ2-7,.,CASSLDETGALGKQYF,TGTGCCAGCAGTTTAGATGAAACGGGGGCGCTTGGAAAGCAGTACTTC
TRBV5-1,13,.,TRBJ1-2,.,CASRPTGRRGYTF,TGCGCCAGCAGGCCAACAGGGCGTCGGGGCTACACCTTC
TRBV9,20,.,TRBJ2-6,TRBD1,CASSVRPLGTVSGGANVLTF,TGTGCCAGCAGCGTAAGGCCGTTAGGGACAGTGAGCGGTGGGGCCAACGTCCTGACTTTC
TRBV9,14,.,TRBJ2-7,.,CASSVEIGGYEQYF,TGTGCCAGCAGCGTAGAGATAGGGGGCTACGAGCAGTACTTC
TRBV10-3,13,.,TRBJ1-2,.,CAINEGTFYGYTF,TGTGCCATCAACGAAGGGACCTTCTATGGCTACACCTTC
TRBV7-9,13,once,TRBJ2-7,.,CASLAVPLGEQYF,TGTGCCAGCCTGGCGGTCCCCTTGGGCGAGCAGTACTTC
TRBV18,16,.,TRBJ2-7,TRBD2,CASSPPLAGGPNEQYF,TGTGCCAGCTCACCACCGTTAGCGGGAGGGCCTAACGAGCAGTACTTC
TRBV11-1,12,.,TRBJ2-7,.,CASSQGGYEQCF,TGTGCCAGCAGCCAAGGAGGCTACGAGCAGTGCTTC
TRBV27,14,.,TRBJ2-1,.,CASSVFIPPNEQFF,TGTGCCAGCAGCGTTTTCATTCCTCCCAATGAGCAGTTCTTC
TRBV9,14,.,TRBJ2-1,.,CASSAWDRRNEQFF,TGTGCCAGCAGCGCCTGGGACCGGCGTAATGAGCAGTTCTTC
TRBV19,14,.,TRBJ2-3,TRBD1,CASSMAGGSDTQYF,TGTGCCAGTAGTATGGCAGGGGGCTCAGATACGCAGTATTTT
TRBV6-5,14,.,TRBJ1-2,TRBD1,CASSYRGRLAGYTF,TGTGCCAGCAGTTACAGGGGGCGTTTGGCTGGCTACACCTTC
TRBV10-1,12,.,TRBJ2-7,.,CASSEEGTEQYF,TGCGCCAGCAGTGAGGAGGGGACCGAGCAGTACTTC
TRBV6-1,17,.,TRBJ2-1,TRBD1,CASSDFTGTGAYNEQFF,TGTGCCAGCAGTGACTTTACCGGGACAGGGGCTTACAATGAGCAGTTCTTC
TRBV7-9,16,.,TRBJ2-1,TRBD2,CASSLAGFGRADEQFF,TGTGCCAGCAGTCTGGCCGGTTTCGGGAGGGCCGATGAGCAGTTCTTC
TRBV12-2,14,.,TRBJ1-2,.,CASRLNLRSYGYTF,TGTGCAAGTCGCTTAAATCTACGGAGCTATGGCTACACCTTC
TRBV27,14,.,TRBJ2-1,.,CASSFVGAINEQFF,TGTGCCAGCAGTTTTGTGGGGGCCATAAATGAGCAGTTCTTC